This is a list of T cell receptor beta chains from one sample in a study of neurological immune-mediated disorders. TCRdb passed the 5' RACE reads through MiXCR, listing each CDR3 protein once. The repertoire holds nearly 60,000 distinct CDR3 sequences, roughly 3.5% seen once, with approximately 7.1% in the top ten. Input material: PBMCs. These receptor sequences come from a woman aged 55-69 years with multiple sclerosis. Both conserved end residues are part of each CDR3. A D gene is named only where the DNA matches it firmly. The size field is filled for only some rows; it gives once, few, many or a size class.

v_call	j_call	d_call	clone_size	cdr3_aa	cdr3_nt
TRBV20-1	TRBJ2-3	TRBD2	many	CSARNQLAGPGDTQYF	TGCAGTGCTCGGAACCAACTAGCGGGGCCAGGAGATACGCAGTATTTT
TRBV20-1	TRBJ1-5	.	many	CSAKGGREMVQPQHF	TGCAGTGCTAAGGGGGGCAGGGAGATGGTTCAGCCCCAGCATTTT
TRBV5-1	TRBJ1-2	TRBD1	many	CASSLDGQGAYGYTF	TGCGCCAGCAGCTTGGATGGACAGGGGGCCTATGGCTACACCTTC
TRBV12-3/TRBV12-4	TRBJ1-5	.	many	CASSSGGGIGLNQPQHF	TGTGCCAGCAGTTCAGGTGGGGGGATAGGCTTGAATCAGCCCCAGCATTTT
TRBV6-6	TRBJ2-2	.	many	CATKRGANTGELFF	TGTGCCACCAAAAGGGGGGCGAACACCGGGGAGCTGTTTTTT
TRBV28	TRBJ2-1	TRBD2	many	CASSLSGGLEQFF	TGTGCCAGCAGTTTGTCGGGAGGGCTTGAGCAGTTCTTC
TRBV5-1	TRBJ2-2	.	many	CASSTDGDTGELFF	TGCGCCAGCAGCACCGACGGAGACACCGGGGAGCTGTTTTTT
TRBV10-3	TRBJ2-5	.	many	CAISDYQETQYF	TGTGCCATCAGCGACTACCAAGAGACCCAGTACTTC
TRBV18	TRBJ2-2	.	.	CASSPWLIGGGAFTGELFF	TGTGCCAGCTCACCTTGGTTAATAGGTGGAGGGGCCTTCACCGGGGAGCTGTTTTTT
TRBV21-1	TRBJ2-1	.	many	CASSKEEGEYNEQFF	TGTGCCAGCAGCAAAGAGGAGGGGGAATACAATGAGCAGTTCTTC
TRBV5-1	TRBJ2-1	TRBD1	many	CASSLGQGNEQFF	TGCGCCAGCAGCTTGGGACAGGGAAATGAGCAGTTCTTC
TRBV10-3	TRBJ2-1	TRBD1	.	CATTPRQGPNEQFF	TGTGCCACCACACCGAGACAGGGACCCAATGAGCAGTTCTTC
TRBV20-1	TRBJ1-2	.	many	CSALPSDRPYGYTF	TGCAGTGCTCTACCCTCGGACAGACCCTATGGCTACACCTTC
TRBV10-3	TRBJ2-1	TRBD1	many	CAINPTKGAPEFF	TGTGCCATCAACCCAACCAAGGGGGCCCCGGAGTTCTTC
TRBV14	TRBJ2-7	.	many	CASSQGSGLQYF	TGTGCCAGCAGCCAAGGGTCCGGCTTGCAGTACTTC
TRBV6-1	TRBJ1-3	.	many	CASSKGQGWGSGNTIYF	TGTGCCAGCAGTAAGGGGCAAGGCTGGGGCTCTGGAAACACCATATATTTT
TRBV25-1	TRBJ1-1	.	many	CASGTTQQGPAFF	TGTGCCAGCGGAACCACTCAACAGGGACCAGCTTTCTTT
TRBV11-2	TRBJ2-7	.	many	CASSVNPGTYYEQYF	TGTGCCAGCAGCGTGAACCCCGGGACATACTACGAGCAGTACTTC
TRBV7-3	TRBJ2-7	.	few	CDSSNIGGEQYF	TGTGACAGCAGCAACATTGGCGGCGAGCAGTACTTC
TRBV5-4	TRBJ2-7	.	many	CASSLRSEQYF	TGTGCCAGCAGCTTGAGGAGCGAGCAGTACTTC
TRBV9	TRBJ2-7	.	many	CASSVGPEGEQYF	TGTGCCAGCAGCGTAGGCCCGGAAGGGGAGCAGTACTTC
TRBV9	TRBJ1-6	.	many	CASTPGTRDSPLHF	TGTGCCAGCACGCCCGGAACCCGGGATTCACCCCTCCACTTT
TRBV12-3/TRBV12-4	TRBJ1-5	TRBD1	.	CASSRTGSNKTQNF	TGTGCCAGCAGTCGGACAGGCAGCAATAAGACCCAGAATTTT
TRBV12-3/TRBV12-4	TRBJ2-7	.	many	CASSRFRGTYEQYF	TGTGCCAGCAGTCGATTCCGGGGGACCTACGAGCAGTACTTC
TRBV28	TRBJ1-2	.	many	CASSPRTNYGYTF	TGTGCCAGCAGTCCTCGCACTAACTATGGCTACACCTTC
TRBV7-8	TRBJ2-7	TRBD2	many	CASKPHVRLAAYEQYF	TGTGCCAGCAAACCACACGTCAGACTAGCGGCTTACGAGCAGTACTTC
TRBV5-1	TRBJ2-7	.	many	CASSLQSSSYEQYF	TGCGCCAGCAGCTTACAGAGTTCCTCCTACGAGCAGTACTTC
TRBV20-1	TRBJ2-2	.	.	CSARGSGTSGEWTGELFF	TGCAGTGCTAGAGGTTCAGGTACCTCGGGCGAGTGGACCGGGGAGCTGTTTTTT
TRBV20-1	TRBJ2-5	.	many	CSALRDGGLGETQYF	TGCAGTGCCCTTAGGGACGGTGGATTGGGCGAGACCCAGTACTTC
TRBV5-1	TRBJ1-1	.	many	CASSLAGVITEAFF	TGCGCCAGCAGCTTGGCCGGGGTCATAACTGAAGCTTTCTTT
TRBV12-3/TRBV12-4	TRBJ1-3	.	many	CASSNPPGPSGNTIYF	TGTGCCAGCAGTAACCCTCCAGGGCCCTCTGGAAACACCATATATTTT
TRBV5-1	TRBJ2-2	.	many	CASSVRGTGPNTGELFF	TGCGCCAGCAGCGTACGCGGGACTGGTCCGAACACCGGGGAGCTGTTTTTT
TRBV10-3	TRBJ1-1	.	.	CAISRKGSSMDTEAFF	TGTGCCATCTCGAGGAAAGGGTCGAGCATGGATACTGAAGCTTTCTTT
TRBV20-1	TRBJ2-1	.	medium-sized	CSAGVGEQFF	TGCAGTGCGGGCGTAGGGGAGCAGTTCTTC
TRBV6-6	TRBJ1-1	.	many	CASSYGVGGDTEAFF	TGTGCCAGCAGTTACGGGGTTGGGGGGGACACTGAAGCTTTCTTT
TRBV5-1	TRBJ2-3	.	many	CASRGSEDTQYF	TGCGCCAGCAGGGGGTCGGAAGATACGCAGTATTTT